Sequencing of this TCR beta chain was carried out in a study of cytomegalovirus exposure and HLA in healthy donors. Data came from immunoSEQ multiplex PCR; TCRdb stores just in-frame clones and leaves some out. The repertoire has approximately 200,000 clones, about 81% of them found once; the top ten carry 1% to 1.5%. The sequenced sample was PBMCs. This clonotype originated in a woman younger than 45 in good health and CMV-seronegative.

The CDR3 loop reads CASSYSLQETQYF. The CDR3 bases are TGTGCCAGCAGTTACTCACTCCAAGAGACCCAGTACTTC. This chain connects TRBV6-5 to TRBJ2-5; the D is unclear. The ends were cut back, 0 bases at V and 1 base at J, with 3 bases in the middle. Germline values: CDR1 MNHEY, CDR2 SVGAGI. The CDR3 is made up of 13 amino acids.